This entry lists 12 T cell receptor beta chains sequenced from one sample in a study of radiotherapy plus CTLA-4 blockade in lung cancer. This table comes from immunoSEQ multiplex PCR, and its TCRdb copy is limited to in-frame clones, with some not included. Of more than 100,000 clones in the sample, around 90% were seen once. Source: peripheral blood, taken from a patient treated with radiotherapy plus ipilimumab. These receptor sequences come from a human donor with non-small cell lung cancer that progressed on radiotherapy plus ipilimumab.

The chain has TRBV18 and TRBJ2-5, with D unclear. The DNA end favors TRBJ2-7, so the J call may be wrong. Germline CDR1 KGHSH, CDR2 LQKENI. The CDR3 runs to 13 residues. CDR3 region: CASSPLMGDEQYF. CDR3 in DNA: TGTGCCAGCTCACCACTGATGGGTGACGAGCAGTACTTC.

The CDR3 sequence is CATMSPTGSYEQYF. CDR3 DNA sequence: TGTGCCACAATGTCCCCGACAGGGTCCTACGAGCAGTACTTC. This sequence joins TRBV5-4 and TRBJ2-7; 7 nucleotides align to TRBD1. CDR1 SGHNT and CDR2 YYREEE come from the germline V gene (reference sequence). V trimming: 9 bases; J trimming: 1 base; junction bases outside the gene matches: 10. The CDR3 contains 14 residues.

The chain recombines TRBV5-1 with TRBJ2-5, with D perhaps being TRBD1 or TRBD2 (6 bases each). The germline V and J ends were trimmed by 9 bases and 5 bases, with 20 bases remaining between them. This CDR3 comprises 14 residues. The germline CDR1 and CDR2 sequences are SGHRS and YFSETQ. CDR3 coding DNA: TGCGCCACCACTTCCGGGGGCTTAGGCGAGACCCAGTACTTC. Protein sequence: CATTSGGLGETQYF.

CDR3 bases: TGTGCCAGCAGCCTCGGAGGGGGCGCAAGAAATGAAAAACTGTTTTTT. Its protein is CASSLGGGARNEKLFF. The chain combines TRBV13 with TRBJ1-4; 7 bases align to TRBD1. CDR3 length equals 16 residues. V lost 5 bases to trimming and J lost 5 bases; unmatched junction nucleotides: 11. Germline V gives CDR1 PRHDT, CDR2 FYEKMQ (reference sequence).

This sequence joins TRBV7-9 and TRBJ2-7; D gene unclear. The CDR3 covers 14 residues. With 2 bases removed from V and 2 bases from J, the gap between germline ends came to 10 bases. Germline V gene lookup returns CDR1 SEHNR and CDR2 FQNEAQ (reference sequence). The CDR3 bases are TGTGCCAGCAGCTTATCCCCGTTGACCTACGAGCAGTACTTC. Its translation: CASSLSPLTYEQYF.

The chain carries TRBV21-1 and TRBJ1-1; the table names TRBD1, a call not compared with the DNA. TRBV21-1 is an annotated pseudogene. The CDR3 has 15 amino acids. The CDR3 is CASRDKTGVNTEAFF. The CDR3 DNA sequence: TGTGCCAGCAGGGACAAGACAGGAGTGAACACTGAAGCTTTCTTT.

The chain carries TRBV4-1 and TRBJ1-4; D is unresolved. CDR1 is MGHRA, CDR2 YSYEKL, per germline. There are 14 residues in the CDR3. The ends were cut back, 7 bases at V and 0 bases at J, with 9 bases in the middle. The CDR3 bases are TGCGCCAGCACCCTGACGACAACTAATGAAAAACTGTTTTTT. This sequence encodes CASTLTTTNEKLFF.

This clone showed up just once. The chain joins TRBV27 to TRBJ2-7, with 9 positions matching TRBD1. V was clipped by 6 bases and J by 4 bases; unmatched bases: 10. The CDR3 loop spans 15 amino acids. Germline CDR1 and CDR2: MNHEY and SMNVEV (reference sequence). Written as DNA, the CDR3 is TGTGCCAGCAGCCTGGGGACAGGGCGGATTTACGAGCAGTACTTC. Its translation is CASSLGTGRIYEQYF.

The genes are TRBV6-1 and TRBJ2-4, with 7 bases lining up with TRBD1. After removal of 6 bases from V and 7 bases from J, the junction contained 6 bases not matched to a gene. In germline, CDR1 is MNHNS, CDR2 SASEGT. CDR3 length: 13 residues. This CDR3 is CASRGQARNIQYF. In DNA, the CDR3 is TGTGCCAGCAGAGGACAGGCGAGGAACATTCAGTACTTC.

This clone appeared once. This chain joins TRBV5-1 and TRBJ2-1; maybe TRBD1 (6 bases). The CDR3 has 13 amino acids. Trimming took 0 bases from V and 9 from J, leaving 10 bases between them. The V gene's germline CDR1 is SGHRS and CDR2 YFSETQ. CDR3 in amino acids: CASSLGLGGEQFF. DNA of the CDR3: TGCGCCAGCAGCTTGGGCCTAGGGGGTGAGCAGTTCTTC.

The J gene is TRBJ2-1, the V gene TRBV9; the match to TRBD2 covers 7 bases. V shed 1 base, J shed 2 bases, and the junction held 9 bases outside the gene matches. Per the germline V gene, CDR1 is SGDLS and CDR2 is YYNGEE. CDR3 length: 17 amino acids. The chain's CDR3 is CASSVRSEAGPYNEQFF. The CDR3 coding sequence is TGTGCCAGCAGCGTACGGTCAGAAGCGGGACCCTACAATGAGCAGTTCTTC.

The chain links TRBV6-6 to TRBJ2-5, with a possible D match to TRBD2 (5 bases). Trimming cost V 6 bases and J 7 bases, with 12 bases left between them. Germline assignment: CDR1 MNHNY and CDR2 SVGAGI (reference sequence). The CDR3 contains 12 residues. CDR3 DNA: TGTGCCAGCAGCCGGGGTGAAGGGACCCAGTACTTC. Its translation is CASSRGEGTQYF.